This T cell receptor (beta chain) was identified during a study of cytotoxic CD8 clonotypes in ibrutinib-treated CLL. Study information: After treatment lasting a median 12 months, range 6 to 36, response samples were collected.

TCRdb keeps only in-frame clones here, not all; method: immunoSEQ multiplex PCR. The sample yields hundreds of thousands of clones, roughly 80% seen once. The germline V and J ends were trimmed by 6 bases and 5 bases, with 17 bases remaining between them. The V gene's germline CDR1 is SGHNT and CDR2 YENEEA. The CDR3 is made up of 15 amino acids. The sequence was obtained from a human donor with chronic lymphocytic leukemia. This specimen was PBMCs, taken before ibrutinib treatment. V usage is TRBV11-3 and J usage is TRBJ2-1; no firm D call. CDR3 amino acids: CASSPHLIPNNEQFF. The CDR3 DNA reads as TGTGCCAGCAGTCCCCATCTTATCCCCAACAATGAGCAGTTCTTC.